The 19 T cell receptor beta chains presented below share a single source sample, sequenced in a study of blood T cell repertoires in COVID-19. The method was immunoSEQ multiplex PCR; TCRdb's version includes in-frame clones alone and lacks a portion of them. The sample shows tens of thousands of clones, over 60% of them seen only once. Sequencing was performed on peripheral blood. Every receptor here comes from a man aged 55 to 70 with COVID-19, enrolled during active disease.

Here the CDR3 reads CASSVQGTGYEQYF. DNA for the CDR3: TGTGCCAGCAGTGTACAGGGAACGGGATACGAGCAGTACTTC. The chain couples TRBV25-1 to TRBJ2-7, with D perhaps TRBD1 (6 bases). The V and J ends lost 4 bases and 4 bases respectively, with 14 bases between them. The CDR3 extends over 14 amino acids. Germline lookup yields CDR1 MGHDK and CDR2 SYGVNS.

This chain joins TRBV30 and TRBJ2-5; 7 bases fit TRBD2. With V trimmed by 2 bases and J by 7 bases, 7 bases remained unmatched. Looked up from germline, CDR1 is GTSNPN and CDR2 is SVGIG (reference sequence). The length of the CDR3 is 13 residues. CDR3 residues: CAWSWGRVVTQYF. CDR3 nucleotides: TGTGCCTGGAGTTGGGGGAGGGTGGTGACCCAGTACTTC. The complete variable domain, with remaining parts taken from reference TRBV30 and TRBJ2-5, reads SQTIHQWPATLVQPVGSPLSLECTVEGTSNPNLYWYRQAAGRGLQLLFYSVGIGQISSEVPQNLSASRPQDRQFILSSKKLLLSDSGFYLCAWSWGRVVTQYFGPGTRLLVL.

J is TRBJ1-6 and V is TRBV5-6; 8 bases match TRBD1. This CDR3 has 13 residues. Per germline, CDR1 SGHDT and CDR2 YYEEEE. Losses at the gene ends were 4 bases for V and 12 bases for J; bases not matched to a gene: 6. The CDR3 loop is CASSETGAGPLHF. CDR3 DNA sequence: TGTGCCAGCAGCGAGACAGGGGCAGGACCCCTCCACTTT.

The chain is built from TRBV2 and TRBJ1-4, with D hard to call. CDR1 is SNHLY, CDR2 FYNNEI, per germline. V shed 7 bases and J shed 4 bases, with 19 bases lying between them. The CDR3 totals 16 residues. CDR3 coding DNA: TGTGCCAGCAACGGGAAGGGCGGGAGGTTTAATGAAAAACTGTTTTTT. Translation: CASNGKGGRFNEKLFF.

The rearrangement joins TRBV6-5 to TRBJ2-5, with D possibly matching TRBD2 (5 bases). Between the trimmed V and J ends, which lost 2 bases and 2 bases, there was a span of 9 bases. The germline V gene encodes CDR1 MNHEY and CDR2 SVGAGI. This CDR3 is built from 14 residues. The CDR3 nucleotides are TGTGCCAGCAGTTACGGAACTAGGCAAGAGACCCAGTACTTC. Translating it yields CASSYGTRQETQYF.

This chain uses TRBV13 with TRBJ1-2, with D hard to call. The germline CDR1 and CDR2 sequences are PRHDT and FYEKMQ (reference sequence). This CDR3 contains 14 residues. Trimming removed 4 bases at V and 11 bases at J, with 20 bases between. The chain's CDR3 is CASSSTSGSGGYTF. CDR3 DNA: TGTGCCAGCAGCTCCACCTCCGGCAGCGGTGGATACACCTTC.

This rearrangement joins TRBV5-1 to TRBJ2-1, with 10 bases fitting TRBD2. CDR1 and CDR2 from the germline V gene are SGHRS and YFSETQ. The CDR3 runs to 18 residues. V shed 4 bases, J shed 0 bases, and the junction held 10 bases outside the gene matches. CDR3 DNA sequence: TGCGCCAGCAGCCCCACTAGCGGGGTCCTAAGCTCCTACAATGAGCAGTTCTTC. As protein: CASSPTSGVLSSYNEQFF.

The chain is built from TRBV9 and TRBJ1-4, with D possibly matching TRBD1 (5 bases). Trimming took 7 bases from V and 0 from J, leaving 13 bases between them. Looked up from germline, CDR1 is SGDLS and CDR2 is YYNGEE. The CDR3 has 15 amino acids. As DNA, the CDR3 is TGTGCCAGCGCCACGGGGGGGGCAACTAATGAAAAACTGTTTTTT. It yields the protein CASATGGATNEKLFF.

This chain links TRBV10-3 with TRBJ2-3; 9 bases fit TRBD2. Trimming cost V 10 bases and J 5 bases; bases outside gene matches: 10. The V gene's germline CDR1 is ENHRY and CDR2 SYGVKD. The CDR3 is 14 residues long. DNA for the CDR3: TGTGCCACCATGGCGGGAGGGCCTGTAGATACGCAGTATTTT. Amino acid sequence: CATMAGGPVDTQYF.

This clone was seen just once. The chain joins TRBV5-1 to TRBJ2-7; D is perhaps TRBD1 (6 bases). The germline CDR1 and CDR2 sequences are SGHRS and YFSETQ. Trimming stripped 5 bases from V and 3 bases from J, with 15 bases between. This CDR3 has 14 amino acids. CDR3 residues: CASRPGTTFYEQYF. As DNA, the CDR3 is TGCGCCAGCAGACCTGGGACAACCTTCTACGAGCAGTACTTC.

The rearrangement links TRBV5-5 to TRBJ2-3; 11 bases fit TRBD2. Unmatched junction bases numbered 11, after V lost 2 bases and J lost 3 bases. The CDR3 totals 18 residues. Germline-derived CDR1 and CDR2 are SGHKS and YYEKEE (reference sequence). The CDR3 reads CASSLTSGSILGTDTQYF. The CDR3 region has the DNA TGTGCCAGCAGCTTAACTAGCGGGAGCATCCTGGGGACAGATACGCAGTATTTT. The full variable domain, in which reference TRBV5-5 and TRBJ2-3 provide the parts outside the CDR3, is DAGVTQSPTHLIKTRGQQVTLRCSPISGHKSVSWYQQVLGQGPQFIFQYYEKEERGRGNFPDRFSARQFPNYSSELNVNALLLGDSALYLCASSLTSGSILGTDTQYFGPGTRLTVL.

The V call is TRBV5-4, the J call TRBJ2-3; D may be TRBD2 (5 bases). The CDR3 is 15 amino acids. Germline V gives CDR1 SGHNT, CDR2 YYREEE (reference sequence). Trimming took 1 base from V and 3 from J, leaving 12 bases between them. Here the CDR3 reads CASSLHTEGTDTQYF. CDR3 DNA sequence: TGTGCCAGCAGCTTGCATACAGAGGGTACAGATACGCAGTATTTT.

The chain uses TRBV2 and TRBJ2-2; unclear D gene. CDR3 length equals 12 residues. In germline, CDR1 is SNHLY, CDR2 FYNNEI. Between the trimmed V and J ends, which lost 2 bases and 6 bases, there was a span of 4 bases. The CDR3 DNA is TGTGCCAGCAGTGAACTAGCCGGGGAGCTGTTTTTT. Its protein product is CASSELAGELFF.

The chain uses TRBV19 and TRBJ2-5; 8 nucleotides match TRBD2. This CDR3 has 17 amino acids. V was clipped by 5 bases and J by 3 bases; unmatched bases: 14. Germline V gene sequence: CDR1 LNHDA, CDR2 SQIVND (reference sequence). CDR3: CASSGAGAGVLEETQYF. The CDR3 region has the DNA TGTGCCAGTAGTGGGGCCGGAGCGGGGGTTCTCGAAGAGACCCAGTACTTC.

This chain links TRBV3-1 (or the pseudogene TRBV3-2) with TRBJ2-1; 11 nucleotides align to TRBD2. The CDR3 consists of 15 residues. V shed 5 bases and J 4 bases; nucleotides not matched to a gene: 4. The germline CDR1 and CDR2 sequences are LGHDT and YNNKEL (reference sequence). The CDR3 spells CASSGSSGGYNEQFF. The CDR3 DNA sequence: TGTGCCAGCAGCGGCTCTAGCGGGGGGTACAATGAGCAGTTCTTC.

The J gene is TRBJ1-2, the V gene TRBV2; D is unclear. Trimming shortened V by 5 bases and J by 0 bases, and 10 bases separated the two germline ends. CDR3 length: 14 amino acids. Germline V lookup: CDR1 SNHLY, CDR2 FYNNEI. CDR3 nucleotides: TGTGCCAGCAGTCTAGCGGTTTCTAACTATGGCTACACCTTC. Encoded protein: CASSLAVSNYGYTF. The complete variable domain, with remaining parts taken from reference TRBV2 and TRBJ1-2, reads EPEVTQTPSHQVTQMGQEVILRCVPISNHLYFYWYRQILGQKVEFLVSFYNNEISEKSEIFDDQFSVERPDGSNFTLKIRSTKLEDSAMYFCASSLAVSNYGYTFGSGTRLTVV.

To note about this clone: The germline gene is not matched at one end of the junction; a read error may be the cause. The chain joins TRBV4-1 to TRBJ2-1; 11 bases fit TRBD2. The CDR3 length is 16 residues. Germline CDR1 MGHRA, CDR2 YSYEKL. CDR3 amino acids: CASSASGGRGYIEQFF. The CDR3 region has the DNA TGCGCCAGCTCCGCTAGCGGGGGGCGAGGGTACATTGAGCAGTTCTTC.

This chain connects TRBV18 to TRBJ2-1, with TRBD1 identical over 7 bases. The CDR3 consists of 13 residues. Germline V gives CDR1 KGHSH, CDR2 LQKENI. J was trimmed by 4 bases and V by 5 bases; bases with no gene match: 2. The CDR3 reads CASSTGQYNEQFF. In DNA form, the CDR3 reads TGTGCCAGCTCAACGGGACAGTACAATGAGCAGTTCTTC.

J is TRBJ1-5 and V is TRBV11-2; TRBD1 aligns across 12 bases. In germline, CDR1 is SGHAT, CDR2 FQNNGV. With 5 bases clipped from V and 7 bases from J, the junction kept 9 bases outside the gene matches. This CDR3 has 16 amino acids. The CDR3 nucleotides read TGTGCCAGCAGCCGGGGGACAGGGGGCGCAAACCAGCCCCAGCATTTT. Amino acids: CASSRGTGGANQPQHF.